These T cell receptor beta chains were read from a single sample in a study of T cell repertoires in cytomegalovirus infection. TCRdb independently ran MiXCR on the reads; one entry per CDR3 protein. The sample shows fewer than 300,000 distinct CDR3 sequences, roughly a quarter of them seen only once. The sample taken for sequencing was PBMCs. These receptor sequences come from a human donor in good health (CMV status not recorded). Some clones in this sample may be carry-over from other donors' samples. Each CDR3 is given with its conserved first and last residue. A D gene is named only where the DNA matches it firmly. Part of the rows lack a size; the others show once, few, many or a class for expanded clones.

V gene	clone size	D gene	J gene	CDR3 DNA	CDR3 protein
TRBV20-1	-	-	TRBJ1-5	TGCAGTGCTAGTTCAGGTCGATATGGCCAGCCCCAGCATTTT	CSASSGRYGQPQHF
TRBV6-5	-	TRBD1	TRBJ2-6	TGTGCCAGCAAAAAAGGACAGGGGGCGTCTGGGGCCAACGTCCTGACTTTC	CASKKGQGASGANVLTF
TRBV11-2	-	-	TRBJ2-7	TGTGCCAGCAGCTTAGGTGTGGGAGCGGCTCGGGAGCAGTACTTC	CASSLGVGAAREQYF
TRBV28	few	-	TRBJ1-2	TGTGCCAGCAGTTTGACGACATCCTATGGCTACACCTTC	CASSLTTSYGYTF
TRBV28	few	TRBD2	TRBJ2-2	TGTGCCAGCAGTACCCTAGCGGGGGGGAAGGAAACCGGGGAGCTGTTTTTT	CASSTLAGGKETGELFF
TRBV12-3/TRBV12-4	-	-	TRBJ2-7	TGTGCCAGCAGTCTCGCCGGACGCCCTAAGGGGCAGTACTTC	CASSLAGRPKGQYF
TRBV7-8	-	TRBD2	TRBJ2-5	TGTGCCAGCAGCTTAAGTCGCTGGCGGGAGGACCAAGAGACCCAGTACTTC	CASSLSRWREDQETQYF
TRBV28	-	-	TRBJ2-7	TGTGCCAGCAGTTTAGTATCGGGTTTTTCCTACGAGCAGTACTTC	CASSLVSGFSYEQYF
TRBV11-2	few	-	TRBJ2-3	TGTGCCAGCAGCGCCAGCCCGGATACGCAGTATTTT	CASSASPDTQYF
TRBV7-2	-	TRBD2	TRBJ2-7	TGTGCCAGCAGCCCCGGAGGTAGCGGGAGCTACGAGCAGTACTTC	CASSPGGSGSYEQYF
TRBV29-1	-	TRBD2	TRBJ2-1	TGCAGCGTTGGGGCAGGGAGGGCCAATGAGCAGTTCTTC	CSVGAGRANEQFF
TRBV7-2	few	TRBD2	TRBJ2-5	TGTGCCAGCAAGGGGACTAGCGGGAGGGGAGAGACCCAGTACTTC	CASKGTSGRGETQYF
TRBV6-5	few	-	TRBJ2-4	TGTGCCAGCAGTTACGGTATGGGACTCGGCAAAAACATTCAGTACTTC	CASSYGMGLGKNIQYF
TRBV19	-	-	TRBJ1-3	TGTGCCAGTAGTATACGGCCTCAGTCGTCTGGAAACACCATATATTTT	CASSIRPQSSGNTIYF
TRBV23-1	-	TRBD1	TRBJ1-1	TGCGCCAGCCCGGCTCCGACAGGGACTATGACGCCCGGACTGAACACTGAAGCTTTCTTT	CASPAPTGTMTPGLNTEAFF
TRBV7-2	many	TRBD1	TRBJ2-3	TGTGCCAGCAGCTCGGGGGACAGGGGGCTCCCGGATACGCAGTATTTT	CASSSGDRGLPDTQYF
TRBV7-6	many	TRBD1	TRBJ1-3	TGTGCCAGCAGCCCCCTAACAGGGGCCCTCTCTGGAAACACCATATATTTT	CASSPLTGALSGNTIYF
TRBV7-8	-	TRBD1	TRBJ1-2	TGTGCCAGCAGCGGAGAGGGGTCCGGGACAGGGTATGGCTACACCTTC	CASSGEGSGTGYGYTF
TRBV6-6	-	-	TRBJ1-5	TGTGCCAGCAGTCGCCTGCCTCAGGGTAGCAATCAGCCCCAGCATTTT	CASSRLPQGSNQPQHF
TRBV7-9	-	-	TRBJ1-2	TGTGCCAGCAGCTTAAGTGCCGGGCTGAGCTACACCTTC	CASSLSAGLSYTF
TRBV7-2	many	TRBD1	TRBJ2-3	TGTGCCAGCAGCGGGGGACAGTTAGATACGCAGTATTTT	CASSGGQLDTQYF
TRBV24-1	-	TRBD1	TRBJ2-1	TGTGCCACCAGTGCCGCCCCAGGGGGCACCTTCAATGAGCAGTTCTTC	CATSAAPGGTFNEQFF
TRBV5-1	-	-	TRBJ1-1	TGCGCCAGCAGCATCACCGGGTCGGGCACTGAAGCTTTCTTT	CASSITGSGTEAFF
TRBV7-2	many	TRBD1	TRBJ2-7	TGTGCCAGCAGCCCCATCGACAGGGATCAGCAGTACTTC	CASSPIDRDQQYF
TRBV30	-	-	TRBJ2-7	TGTGCCTGGCGACTCGGATACGAGCAGTACTTC	CAWRLGYEQYF
TRBV5-5	once	-	TRBJ1-5	TGTGCCAGCAGCTTGGCACGGCTCAATCAGCCCCAGCATTTT	CASSLARLNQPQHF
TRBV19	-	-	TRBJ1-1	TGTGCCAGTTCCACCAGGCTGAACACTGAAGCTTTCTTT	CASSTRLNTEAFF
TRBV20-1	few	TRBD1	TRBJ1-6	TGCAGTGCTAGTCGCGGGGACAGTGTCACCCTCCACTTT	CSASRGDSVTLHF
TRBV11-2	-	-	TRBJ2-1	TGTGCCAGCAGCTTAGCTTCGGGGGTCGGGCAGTTCTTC	CASSLASGVGQFF
TRBV28	-	-	TRBJ2-7	TGTGCCAGCAGTTTGCCCGGGGCCGAGCAGTACTTC	CASSLPGAEQYF
TRBV14	-	-	TRBJ2-1	TGTGCCAGCAGCCTCCAAACAGGGCGCTACAATGAGCAGTTCTTC	CASSLQTGRYNEQFF
TRBV7-2	few	TRBD2	TRBJ2-3	TGTGCCATTGGGACTAGCGGGCCTTCGCAGTATTTT	CAIGTSGPSQYF
TRBV28	-	TRBD1	TRBJ2-2	TGTGCCAGCGCCGGACAGGGGACCGGGGAGCTGTTTTTT	CASAGQGTGELFF
TRBV11-2	few	-	TRBJ2-5	TGTGCCAGCAGCTTATATTACAGTGAGACCCAGTACTTC	CASSLYYSETQYF
TRBV5-6	many	-	TRBJ2-1	TGTGCCAGCAAGGGGGCGGGAGACCTCTACAATGAGCAGTTCTTC	CASKGAGDLYNEQFF
TRBV7-2	few	TRBD1	TRBJ2-7	TGTGCCAGCAGCCTATCACAGGGGCCCTACGAGCAGTACTTC	CASSLSQGPYEQYF